The clone carrying this T cell receptor beta chain was counted a few times. Original processing methods: Estimation of nucleated cell counts was performed using reference gene primer amplification. Method: immunoSEQ multiplex PCR; TCRdb's copy keeps in-frame clones and lacks some. That table gives V, J and clone size, and the DNA gave D and trimming. Of about 350,000 clones detected, approximately 89% appear once; the ten largest clones hold roughly 4%. V was trimmed by 5 bases and J by 8 bases, leaving 12 bases between them. Germline-derived CDR1 and CDR2 are DFQATT and SNEGSKA (reference sequence). CDR3 length: 11 amino acids. Enrolment of Seattle patients took place during active infection, and they were followed longitudinally. These data originate in a study of blood T cell repertoires in COVID-19. Study-wide context: Some COVID-19 samples were acute and others convalescent; all came from the United States, Italy and Spain. Sources were T cells, B-cell-depleted T cells, or PBMCs; the material itself was cDNA or gDNA.

The receptor was isolated from a woman aged 55-69 years with COVID-19, enrolled during active disease. The chain recombines TRBV20-1 with TRBJ1-2, with D uncertain. Sequencing input: peripheral blood. The CDR3 region has the DNA TGCAGTGCTGGCCCCGAGGGAGGCTACACCTTC. Residues: CSAGPEGGYTF.